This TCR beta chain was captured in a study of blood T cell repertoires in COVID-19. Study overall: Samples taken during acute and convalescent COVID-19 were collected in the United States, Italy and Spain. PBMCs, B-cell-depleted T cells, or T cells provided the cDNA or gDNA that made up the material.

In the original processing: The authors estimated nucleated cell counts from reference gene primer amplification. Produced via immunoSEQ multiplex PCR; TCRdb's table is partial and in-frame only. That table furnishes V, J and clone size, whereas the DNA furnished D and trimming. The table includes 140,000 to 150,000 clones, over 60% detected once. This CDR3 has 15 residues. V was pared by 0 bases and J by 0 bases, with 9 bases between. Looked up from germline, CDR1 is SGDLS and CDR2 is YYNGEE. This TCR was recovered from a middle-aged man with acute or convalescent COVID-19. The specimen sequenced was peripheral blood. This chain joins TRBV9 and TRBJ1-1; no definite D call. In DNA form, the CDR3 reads TGTGCCAGCAGCGTAGTGGGCAGTATGAACACTGAAGCTTTCTTT. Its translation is CASSVVGSMNTEAFF.